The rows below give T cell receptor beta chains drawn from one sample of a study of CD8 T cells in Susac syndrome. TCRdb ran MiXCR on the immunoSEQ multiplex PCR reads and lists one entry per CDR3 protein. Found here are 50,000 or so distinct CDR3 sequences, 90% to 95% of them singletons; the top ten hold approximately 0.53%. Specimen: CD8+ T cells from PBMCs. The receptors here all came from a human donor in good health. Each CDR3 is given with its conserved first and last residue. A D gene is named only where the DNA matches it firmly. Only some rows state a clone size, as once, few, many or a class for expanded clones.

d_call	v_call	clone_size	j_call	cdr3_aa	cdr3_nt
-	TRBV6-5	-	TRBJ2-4	CASSYGQGAKNIQYF	TGTGCCAGCAGTTATGGGCAGGGAGCCAAAAACATTCAGTACTTC
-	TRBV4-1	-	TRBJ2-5	CASSHFVEGVKTQYF	TGCGCCAGCAGCCACTTCGTGGAAGGTGTGAAGACCCAGTACTTC
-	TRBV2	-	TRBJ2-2	CASSEGSNTGELFF	TGTGCCAGCAGCGAGGGGTCGAACACCGGGGAGCTGTTTTTT
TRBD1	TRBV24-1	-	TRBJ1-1	CATAPDRGNTEAFF	TGTGCCACCGCCCCCGACAGGGGAAACACTGAAGCTTTCTTT
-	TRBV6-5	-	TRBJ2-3	CASSFLVEGTDTQYF	TGTGCCAGCAGCTTCTTAGTGGAGGGCACAGATACGCAGTATTTT
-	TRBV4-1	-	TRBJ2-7	CASSLFGGESSEQYF	TGCGCCAGCAGCCTTTTCGGAGGGGAGTCAAGCGAGCAGTACTTC
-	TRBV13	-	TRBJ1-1	CASRYQSLGTEAFF	TGTGCCAGCCGCTACCAATCACTGGGGACTGAAGCTTTCTTT
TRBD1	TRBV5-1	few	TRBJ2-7	CASSAGTGDYEQYF	TGCGCCAGCAGCGCCGGGACAGGGGACTACGAGCAGTACTTC
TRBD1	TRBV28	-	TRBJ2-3	CASTLEGGRADTQYF	TGTGCCAGCACCCTTGAAGGGGGCCGGGCAGATACGCAGTATTTT
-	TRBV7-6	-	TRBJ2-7	CASSLGDPAYEQYF	TGTGCCAGCAGCTTAGGGGACCCAGCCTACGAGCAGTACTTC
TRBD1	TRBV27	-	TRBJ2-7	CASSLRQGFHGQYF	TGTGCCAGCAGTTTAAGACAGGGGTTTCACGGGCAGTACTTC
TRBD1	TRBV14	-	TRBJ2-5	CASSQVGRGMSETQYF	TGTGCCAGCAGCCAAGTGGGCAGGGGGATGTCGGAGACCCAGTACTTC
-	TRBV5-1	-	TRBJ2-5	CASSLKPAVQETQYF	TGCGCCAGCAGCTTAAAGCCGGCGGTCCAAGAGACCCAGTACTTC
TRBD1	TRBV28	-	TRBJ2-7	CASSYRTGIHEQYF	TGTGCCAGCAGTTACAGGACAGGGATCCACGAGCAGTACTTC
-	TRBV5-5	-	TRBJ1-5	CASSPRGSNQPQHF	TGTGCCAGCAGCCCGCGAGGGAGTAATCAGCCCCAGCATTTT
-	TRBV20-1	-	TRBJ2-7	CSASTGAATYEQYF	TGCAGTGCTAGTACGGGAGCAGCCACCTACGAGCAGTACTTC
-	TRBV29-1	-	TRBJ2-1	CSVGGNEQFF	TGCAGCGTTGGTGGCAATGAGCAGTTCTTC
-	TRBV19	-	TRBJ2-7	CASSIGTVYEQYF	TGTGCCAGTAGTATAGGGACAGTCTACGAGCAGTACTTC
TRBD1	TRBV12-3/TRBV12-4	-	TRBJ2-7	CASQTRTQGGYEQYF	TGTGCCAGCCAGACTCGGACACAGGGGGGCTACGAGCAGTACTTC
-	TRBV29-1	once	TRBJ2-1	CSVEGAGAYNEQFF	TGCAGCGTTGAAGGAGCGGGTGCCTACAATGAGCAGTTCTTC
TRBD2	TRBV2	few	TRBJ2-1	CASSEVGAGRRDEQFF	TGTGCCAGCAGTGAGGTAGGAGCGGGGAGGAGAGATGAGCAGTTCTTC
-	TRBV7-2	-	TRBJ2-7	CASSLTGFSYEQYF	TGTGCCAGCAGCTTAACTGGGTTTTCCTACGAGCAGTACTTC
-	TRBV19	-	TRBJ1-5	CASSLGALNQPQHF	TGTGCCAGTAGTTTGGGGGCTCTGAATCAGCCCCAGCATTTT
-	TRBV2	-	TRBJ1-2	CATVRRGDGYTF	TGTGCCACCGTGAGGCGGGGGGATGGCTACACCTTC
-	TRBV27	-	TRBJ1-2	CASSLTVNYGYTF	TGTGCCAGCAGTTTAACAGTGAACTATGGCTACACCTTC
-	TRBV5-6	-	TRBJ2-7	CASSLQGTAYYEQYF	TGTGCCAGCAGCCTCCAGGGAACCGCATACTACGAGCAGTACTTC
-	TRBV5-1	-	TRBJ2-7	CASSFLGGSYEQYF	TGCGCCAGCAGCTTTCTCGGAGGGTCCTACGAGCAGTACTTC
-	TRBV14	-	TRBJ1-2	CASSRSWGGDNYGYTF	TGTGCCAGCAGTCGATCCTGGGGAGGAGATAACTATGGCTACACCTTC
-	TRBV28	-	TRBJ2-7	CASSPTGSMDEQYF	TGTGCCAGCAGCCCGACAGGTTCGATGGACGAGCAGTACTTC
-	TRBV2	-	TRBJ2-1	CASTGATRWEQFF	TGTGCCAGCACAGGGGCGACTAGGTGGGAGCAGTTCTTC
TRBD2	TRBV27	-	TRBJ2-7	CASSVYGTSGPYEQYF	TGTGCCAGCAGTGTATACGGGACTAGCGGACCTTACGAGCAGTACTTC
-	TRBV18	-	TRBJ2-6	CASSPPSGRGAGANVLTF	TGTGCCAGCTCACCCCCGTCGGGGCGGGGAGCTGGGGCCAACGTCCTGACTTTC
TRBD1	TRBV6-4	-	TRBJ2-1	CASSDGDSTYNEQFF	TGTGCCAGCAGTGACGGGGACAGCACCTACAATGAGCAGTTCTTC
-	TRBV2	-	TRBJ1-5	CASIGAPNQPQHF	TGTGCCAGTATCGGGGCCCCCAATCAGCCCCAGCATTTT
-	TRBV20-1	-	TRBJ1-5	CSARGRDNQPQHF	TGCAGTGCTAGGGGGCGGGACAATCAGCCCCAGCATTTT
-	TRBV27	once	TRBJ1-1	CASISGAKAFF	TGTGCCAGCATCTCAGGAGCAAAAGCTTTCTTT
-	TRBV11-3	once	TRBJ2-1	CASSLDGSGTTYNEQFF	TGTGCCAGCAGCTTAGATGGGTCAGGGACGACCTACAATGAGCAGTTCTTC
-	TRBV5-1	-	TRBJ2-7	CASSLDMGIIEQYF	TGCGCCAGCAGCTTGGACATGGGTATCATCGAGCAGTACTTC
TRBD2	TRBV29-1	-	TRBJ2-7	CSVLMASGSYEQYF	TGCAGCGTTTTAATGGCTAGCGGCTCCTACGAGCAGTACTTC
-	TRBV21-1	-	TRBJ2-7	CASSKGELGGSYEQYF	TGTGCCAGCAGCAAGGGAGAATTGGGGGGCTCCTACGAGCAGTACTTC
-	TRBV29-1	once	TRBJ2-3	CSVEELTPDTQYF	TGCAGCGTTGAAGAATTGACCCCAGATACGCAGTATTTT
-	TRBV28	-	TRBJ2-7	CASTLEPLREQYF	TGTGCCAGCACACTGGAACCCCTGCGGGAGCAGTACTTC
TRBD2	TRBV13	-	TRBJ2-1	CASSPRLAGGGWSYNEQFF	TGTGCCAGCAGCCCACGACTAGCGGGAGGGGGCTGGTCCTACAATGAGCAGTTCTTC
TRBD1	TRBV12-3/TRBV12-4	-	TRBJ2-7	CASTSTGGIYEQYF	TGTGCCAGCACTTCGACAGGGGGCATCTACGAGCAGTACTTC
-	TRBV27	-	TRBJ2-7	CASSYRQTYEQYF	TGTGCCAGCAGTTACAGACAGACCTACGAGCAGTACTTC
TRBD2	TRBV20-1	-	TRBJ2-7	CSALAGEQYF	TGCAGTGCCCTAGCGGGGGAGCAGTACTTC
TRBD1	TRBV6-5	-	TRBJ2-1	CASSYSGTGFNEQFF	TGTGCCAGCAGTTACTCGGGGACAGGGTTTAATGAGCAGTTCTTC
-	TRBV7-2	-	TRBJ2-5	CASSLGVGPRETQYF	TGTGCCAGCAGCTTAGGGGTGGGGCCCCGGGAGACCCAGTACTTC
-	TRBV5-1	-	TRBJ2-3	CASSFWGTSTDTQYF	TGCGCCAGCAGTTTTTGGGGGACTAGCACAGATACGCAGTATTTT